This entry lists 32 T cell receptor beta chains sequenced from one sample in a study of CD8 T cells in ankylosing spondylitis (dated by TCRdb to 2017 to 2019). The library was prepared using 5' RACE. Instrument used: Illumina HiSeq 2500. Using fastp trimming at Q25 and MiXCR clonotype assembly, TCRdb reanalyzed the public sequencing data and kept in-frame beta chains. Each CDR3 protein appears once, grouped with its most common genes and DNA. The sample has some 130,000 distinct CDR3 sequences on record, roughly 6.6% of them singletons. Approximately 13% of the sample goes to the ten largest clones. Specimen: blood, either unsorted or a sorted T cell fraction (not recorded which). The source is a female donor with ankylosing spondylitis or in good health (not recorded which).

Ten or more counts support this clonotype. CDR3 in DNA: TGTGCCAGCAGCCCCACGTCCATAACAGATACGCAGTATTTT. This codes for CASSPTSITDTQYF. The chain combines TRBV3-1 with TRBJ2-3; D is uncertain. The V end was cut by 4 bases, the J end by 3 bases, with 11 bases between. The CDR3 runs 14 residues. Germline V gene lookup returns CDR1 LGHDT and CDR2 YNNKEL (reference sequence).

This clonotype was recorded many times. CDR3 sequence reads: CASRPGGTYEQYF. The DNA for the CDR3 is TGTGCCAGCAGGCCCGGGGGGACCTACGAGCAGTACTTC. The chain recombines TRBV12-3 or TRBV12-4 with TRBJ2-7, with 7 bases that match TRBD2. After removal of 6 bases from V and 2 bases from J, the junction contained 4 bases not matched to a gene. The CDR3 spans 13 residues.

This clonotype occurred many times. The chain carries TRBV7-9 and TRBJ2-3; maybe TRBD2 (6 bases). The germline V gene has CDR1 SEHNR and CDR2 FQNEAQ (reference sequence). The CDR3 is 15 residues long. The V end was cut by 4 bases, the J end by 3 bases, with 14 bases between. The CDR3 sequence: CASSSPAGSTDTQYF. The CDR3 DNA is TGTGCCAGCAGCTCTCCGGCGGGGAGTACAGATACGCAGTATTTT. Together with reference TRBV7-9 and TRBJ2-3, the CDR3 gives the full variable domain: DTGVSQNPRHKITKRGQNVTFRCDPISEHNRLYWYRQTLGQGPEFLTYFQNEAQLEKSRLLSDRFSAERPKGSFSTLEIQRTEQGDSAMYLCASSSPAGSTDTQYFGPGTRLTVL.

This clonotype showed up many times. The DNA for the CDR3 is TGTGCCAGCAGCCAAGGGAGACAGGTCGGCTATGGCTACACCTTC. It codes for CASSQGRQVGYGYTF. The V gene is TRBV14, the J gene TRBJ1-2; D possibly corresponds to TRBD1 (6 bases). V was shortened by 1 base and J by 4 bases, with 13 bases between the two germline ends. This CDR3 is built from 15 residues. The V gene's germline CDR1 is SGHDN and CDR2 FVKESK. The full variable domain, in which reference TRBV14 and TRBJ1-2 provide the parts outside the CDR3, is EAGVTQFPSHSVIEKGQTVTLRCDPISGHDNLYWYRRVMGKEIKFLLHFVKESKQDESGMPNNRFLAERTGGTYSTLKVQPAELEDSGVYFCASSQGRQVGYGYTFGSGTRLTVV.

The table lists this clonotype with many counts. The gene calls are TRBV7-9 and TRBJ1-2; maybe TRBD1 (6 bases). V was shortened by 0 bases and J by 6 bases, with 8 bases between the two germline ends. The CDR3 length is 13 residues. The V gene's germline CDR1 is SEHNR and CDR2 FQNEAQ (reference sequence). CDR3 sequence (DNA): TGTGCCAGCAGCTTAGCCGGGGACAATGGCTACACCTTC. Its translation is CASSLAGDNGYTF.

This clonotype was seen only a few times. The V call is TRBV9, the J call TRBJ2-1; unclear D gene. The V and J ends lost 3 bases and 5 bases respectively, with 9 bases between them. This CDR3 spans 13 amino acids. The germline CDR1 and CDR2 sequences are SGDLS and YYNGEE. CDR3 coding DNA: TGTGCCAGCAGCGGCTCTTTGCACAATGAGCAGTTCTTC. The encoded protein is CASSGSLHNEQFF.

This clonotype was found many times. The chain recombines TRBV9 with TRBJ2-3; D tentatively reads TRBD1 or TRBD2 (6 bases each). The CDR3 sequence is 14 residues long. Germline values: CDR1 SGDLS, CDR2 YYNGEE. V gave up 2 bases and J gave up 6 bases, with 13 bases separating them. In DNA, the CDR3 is TGTGCCAGCAGCGTGGGGGGCCTCCCCGATACGCAGTATTTT. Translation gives CASSVGGLPDTQYF. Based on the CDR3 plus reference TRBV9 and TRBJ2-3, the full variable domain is DSGVTQTPKHLITATGQRVTLRCSPRSGDLSVYWYQQSLDQGLQFLIQYYNGEERAKGNILERFSAQQFPDLHSELNLSSLELGDSALYFCASSVGGLPDTQYFGPGTRLTVL.

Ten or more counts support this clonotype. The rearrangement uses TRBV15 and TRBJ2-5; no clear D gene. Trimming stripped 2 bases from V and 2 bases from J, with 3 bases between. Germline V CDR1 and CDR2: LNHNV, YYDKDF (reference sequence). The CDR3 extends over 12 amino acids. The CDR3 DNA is TGTGCCACCAGCAGACCTCAAGAGACCCAGTACTTC. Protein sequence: CATSRPQETQYF.

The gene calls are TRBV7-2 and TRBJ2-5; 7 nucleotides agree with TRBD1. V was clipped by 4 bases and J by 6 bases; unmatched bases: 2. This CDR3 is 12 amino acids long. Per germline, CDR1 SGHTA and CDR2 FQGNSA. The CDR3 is CASSSGQQTQYF. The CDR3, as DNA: TGTGCCAGCAGCTCGGGACAGCAGACCCAGTACTTC.

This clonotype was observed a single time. The CDR3 is CASSLRTGPQGNEQFF. DNA for the CDR3: TGTGCCAGCTCGCTTAGGACAGGCCCTCAAGGGAATGAGCAGTTCTTC. The rearrangement joins TRBV18 to TRBJ2-1; 7 bases fit TRBD1. The germline gives CDR1 KGHSH, CDR2 LQKENI. J lost 7 bases, V lost 6 bases, and 15 bases had no gene match. The CDR3 runs 16 residues. The full variable domain, completed using reference TRBV18 and TRBJ2-1, is NAGVMQNPRHLVRRRGQEARLRCSPMKGHSHVYWYRQLPEEGLKFMVYLQKENIIDESGMPKERFSAEFPKEGPSILRIQQVVRGDSAAYFCASSLRTGPQGNEQFFGPGTRLTVL.

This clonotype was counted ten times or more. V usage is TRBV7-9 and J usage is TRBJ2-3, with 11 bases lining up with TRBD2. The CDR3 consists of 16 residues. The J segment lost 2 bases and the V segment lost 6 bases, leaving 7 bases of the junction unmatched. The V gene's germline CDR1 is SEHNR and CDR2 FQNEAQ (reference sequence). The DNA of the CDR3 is TGTGCCAGCAGGCTAGCGGGGGGATACACCACAGATACGCAGTATTTT. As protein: CASRLAGGYTTDTQYF.

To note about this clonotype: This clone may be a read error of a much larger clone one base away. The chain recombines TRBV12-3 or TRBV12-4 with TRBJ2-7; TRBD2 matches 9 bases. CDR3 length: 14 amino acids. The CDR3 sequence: CTSSLSGGGYEQYF. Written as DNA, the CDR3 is TGTACCAGCAGTCTTAGCGGGGGTGGCTACGAGCAGTACTTC.

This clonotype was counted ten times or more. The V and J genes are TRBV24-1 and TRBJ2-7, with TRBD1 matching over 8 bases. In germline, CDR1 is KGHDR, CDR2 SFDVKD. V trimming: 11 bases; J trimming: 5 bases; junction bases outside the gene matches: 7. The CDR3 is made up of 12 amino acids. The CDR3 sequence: CARCEDRDEQYF. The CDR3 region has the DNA TGTGCCAGGTGCGAGGACAGGGACGAGCAGTACTTC.

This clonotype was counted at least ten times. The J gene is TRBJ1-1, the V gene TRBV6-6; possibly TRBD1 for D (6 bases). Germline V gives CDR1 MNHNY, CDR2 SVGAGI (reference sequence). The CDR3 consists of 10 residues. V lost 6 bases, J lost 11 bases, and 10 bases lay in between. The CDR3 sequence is CASSEGGAFF. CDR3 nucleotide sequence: TGTGCCAGCAGCGAAGGGGGGGCTTTCTTT.

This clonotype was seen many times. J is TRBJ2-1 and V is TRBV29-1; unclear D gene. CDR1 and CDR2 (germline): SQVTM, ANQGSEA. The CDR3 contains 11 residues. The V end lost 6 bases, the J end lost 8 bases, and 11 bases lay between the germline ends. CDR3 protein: CSVGFGYEQFF. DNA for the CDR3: TGCAGCGTGGGGTTTGGGTATGAGCAGTTCTTC.

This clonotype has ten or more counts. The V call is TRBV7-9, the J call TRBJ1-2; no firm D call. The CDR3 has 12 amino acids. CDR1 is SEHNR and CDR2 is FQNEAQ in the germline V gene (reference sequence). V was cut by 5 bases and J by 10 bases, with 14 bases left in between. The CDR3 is CASSVYETAYTF. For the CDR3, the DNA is TGTGCCAGCAGCGTCTACGAGACCGCCTACACCTTC.

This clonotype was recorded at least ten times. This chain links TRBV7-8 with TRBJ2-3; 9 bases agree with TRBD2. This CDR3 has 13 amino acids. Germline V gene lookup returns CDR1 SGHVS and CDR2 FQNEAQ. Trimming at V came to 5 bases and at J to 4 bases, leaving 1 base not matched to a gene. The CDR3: CASSAGGSDTQYF. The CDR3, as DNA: TGTGCCAGCAGCGCGGGAGGGTCAGATACGCAGTATTTT.

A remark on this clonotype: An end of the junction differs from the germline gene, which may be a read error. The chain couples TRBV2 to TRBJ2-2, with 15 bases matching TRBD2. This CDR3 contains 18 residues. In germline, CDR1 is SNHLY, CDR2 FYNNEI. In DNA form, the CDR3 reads TGTACCAGCAGTTTCGGGGGACTAGCGGGGGGAAACACCGGGGAGCTGTTTTTT. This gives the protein CTSSFGGLAGGNTGELFF.

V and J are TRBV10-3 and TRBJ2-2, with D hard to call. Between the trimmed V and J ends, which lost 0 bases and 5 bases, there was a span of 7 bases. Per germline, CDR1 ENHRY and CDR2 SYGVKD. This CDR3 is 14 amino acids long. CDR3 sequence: CAISESYGTGELFF. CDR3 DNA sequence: TGTGCCATCAGTGAGTCCTACGGAACCGGGGAGCTGTTTTTT.

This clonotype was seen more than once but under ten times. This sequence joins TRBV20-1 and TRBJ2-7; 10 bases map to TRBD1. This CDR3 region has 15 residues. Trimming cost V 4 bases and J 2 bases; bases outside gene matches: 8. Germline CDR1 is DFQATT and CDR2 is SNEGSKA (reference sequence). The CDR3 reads CSAIPGGQGPYEQYF. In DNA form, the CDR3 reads TGCAGTGCTATTCCAGGGGGACAGGGGCCCTACGAGCAGTACTTC.

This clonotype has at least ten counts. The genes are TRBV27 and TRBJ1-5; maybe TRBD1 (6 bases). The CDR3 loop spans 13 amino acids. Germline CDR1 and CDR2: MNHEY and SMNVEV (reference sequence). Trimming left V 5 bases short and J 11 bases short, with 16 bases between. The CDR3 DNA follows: TGTGCCAGCAGTCGGGGGGGCAGAGGGTCCCAGCATTTT. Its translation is CASSRGGRGSQHF.

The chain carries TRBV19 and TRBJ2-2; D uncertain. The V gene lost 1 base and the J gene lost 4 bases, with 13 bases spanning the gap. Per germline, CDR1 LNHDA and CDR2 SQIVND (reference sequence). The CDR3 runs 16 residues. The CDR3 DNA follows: TGTGCCAGTAGTATAGCTCGAGGCAGACCCACCGGGGAGCTGTTTTTT. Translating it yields CASSIARGRPTGELFF.

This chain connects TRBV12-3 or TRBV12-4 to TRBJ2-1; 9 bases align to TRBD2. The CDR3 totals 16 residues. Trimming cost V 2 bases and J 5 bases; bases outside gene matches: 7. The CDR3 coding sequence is TGTGCCAGCAGTTTATTGCCTAGCGGGGCCCACAATGAGCAGTTCTTC. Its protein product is CASSLLPSGAHNEQFF.

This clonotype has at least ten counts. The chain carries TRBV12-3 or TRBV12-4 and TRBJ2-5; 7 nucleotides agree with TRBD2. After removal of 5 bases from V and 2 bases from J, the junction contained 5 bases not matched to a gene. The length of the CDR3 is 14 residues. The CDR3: CASSDRAGQETQYF. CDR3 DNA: TGTGCCAGCAGTGACCGAGCGGGGCAAGAGACCCAGTACTTC.

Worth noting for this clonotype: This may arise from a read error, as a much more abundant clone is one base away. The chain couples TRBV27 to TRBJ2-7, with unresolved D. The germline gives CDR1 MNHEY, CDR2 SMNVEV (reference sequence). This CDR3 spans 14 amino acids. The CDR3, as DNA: TGTGCCAGCAGAGCCAGGTGGAGCTCCAACGAGCAGTACTTC. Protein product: CASRARWSSNEQYF.

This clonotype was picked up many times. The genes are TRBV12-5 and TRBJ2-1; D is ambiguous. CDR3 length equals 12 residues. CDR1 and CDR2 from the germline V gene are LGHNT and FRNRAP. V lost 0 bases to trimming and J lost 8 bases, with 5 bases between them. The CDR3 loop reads CASGLVLYEQFF. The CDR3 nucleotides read TGTGCTAGTGGTTTGGTACTTTATGAGCAGTTCTTC.

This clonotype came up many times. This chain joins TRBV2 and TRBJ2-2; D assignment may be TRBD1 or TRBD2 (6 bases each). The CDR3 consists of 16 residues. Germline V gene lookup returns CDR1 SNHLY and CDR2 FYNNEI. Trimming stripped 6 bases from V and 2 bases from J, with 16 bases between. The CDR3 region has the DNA TGTGCCAGCAGGGGAGGTCCGGGACACAACACCGGGGAGCTGTTTTTT. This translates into CASRGGPGHNTGELFF.

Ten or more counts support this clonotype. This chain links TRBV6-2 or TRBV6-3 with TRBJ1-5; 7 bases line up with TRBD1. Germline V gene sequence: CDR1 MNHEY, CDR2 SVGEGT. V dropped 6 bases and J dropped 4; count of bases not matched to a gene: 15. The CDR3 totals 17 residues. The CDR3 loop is CASRTFRGDRVNQPQHF. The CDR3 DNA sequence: TGTGCCAGCAGAACGTTTCGAGGCGACAGGGTAAATCAGCCCCAGCATTTT.

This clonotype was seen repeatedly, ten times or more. The CDR3, as DNA: TGTGCCAGCAGCTTGGGCAGGGATACGCAGTATTTT. Residues: CASSLGRDTQYF. The chain joins TRBV5-6 to TRBJ2-3, with D unresolved. Trimming pared 0 bases from V and 6 bases from J, leaving 5 bases between. CDR1 SGHDT and CDR2 YYEEEE come from the germline V gene. There are 12 residues in the CDR3. The complete variable domain, with remaining parts taken from reference TRBV5-6 and TRBJ2-3, reads DAGVTQSPTHLIKTRGQQVTLRCSPKSGHDTVSWYQQALGQGPQFIFQYYEEEERQRGNFPDRFSGHQFPNYSSELNVNALLLGDSALYLCASSLGRDTQYFGPGTRLTVL.

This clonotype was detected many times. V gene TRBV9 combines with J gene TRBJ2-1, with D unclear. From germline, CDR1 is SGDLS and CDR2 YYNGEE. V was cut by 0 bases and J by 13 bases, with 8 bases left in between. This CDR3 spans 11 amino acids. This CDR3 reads CASSVEGRQFF. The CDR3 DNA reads TGTGCCAGCAGCGTAGAAGGCCGACAGTTCTTC.

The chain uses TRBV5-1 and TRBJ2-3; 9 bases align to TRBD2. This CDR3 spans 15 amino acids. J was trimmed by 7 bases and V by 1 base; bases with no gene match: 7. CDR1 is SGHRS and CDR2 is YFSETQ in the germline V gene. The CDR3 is CASSLRSGGLNTQYF. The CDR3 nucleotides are TGCGCCAGCAGCTTGAGGAGCGGGGGGCTCAATACGCAGTATTTT. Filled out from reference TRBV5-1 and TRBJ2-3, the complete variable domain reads KAGVTQTPRYLIKTRGQQVTLSCSPISGHRSVSWYQQTPGQGLQFLFEYFSETQRNKGNFPGRFSGRQFSNSRSEMNVSTLELGDSALYLCASSLRSGGLNTQYFGPGTRLTVL.

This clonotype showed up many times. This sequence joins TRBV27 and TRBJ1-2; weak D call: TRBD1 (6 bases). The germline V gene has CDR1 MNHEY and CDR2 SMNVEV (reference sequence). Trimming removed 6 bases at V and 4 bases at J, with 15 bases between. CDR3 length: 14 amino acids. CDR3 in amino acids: CASRTPGVGYGYTF. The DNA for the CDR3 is TGTGCCAGCAGGACGCCAGGGGTTGGCTATGGCTACACCTTC.